The 12 T cell receptor beta chains given below trace back to one sample, sequenced in a study of T cells in Graves' hyperthyroidism and ophthalmopathy (dated by TCRdb to 2018 to 2020). Preparation of the library involved multiplex PCR. The run used an Illumina HiSeq 2000. TCR beta CDR3 regions were amplified from RNA transcripts. A first-round RT-PCR of the TCR CDR3 used the HTBI primer set with the Qiagen OneStep RT-PCR kit. The public reads were reanalyzed by TCRdb: fastp trimming at Q25, MiXCR alignment, in-frame beta chains only. Records with the same CDR3 protein are collapsed into one entry carrying the most frequent genes and DNA. A total of more than 500,000 distinct CDR3 sequences appear in this sample, around 50% of them only once. The ten most abundant clones make up about 43% of the sample. What was sequenced was peripheral blood or thyroid tissue (not recorded which). The receptors derive from an adult woman with Graves' disease, either hyperthyroidism or ophthalmopathy (not recorded which).

Notes on this clonotype: This sequence may be a read error, since a much larger clone differs from it by one base. This sequence joins TRBV6-5 and TRBJ2-7; 9 positions match TRBD1. CDR1 MNHEY and CDR2 SVGAGI come from the germline V gene. Trimming at V came to 8 bases and at J to 1 base, leaving 0 bases not matched to a gene. The CDR3 has 12 residues. The CDR3 nucleotides are TGTGCCAGCGGGACAGGGTCCTACGAGCAGTACTTC. The encoded protein is CASGTGSYEQYF.

The chain combines TRBV29-1 with TRBJ2-7; TRBD1 aligns across 10 bases. V shed 7 bases and J 7 bases; nucleotides not matched to a gene: 4. Germline CDR1 reads SQVTM; CDR2 reads ANQGSEA. The length of the CDR3 is 11 residues. Here the CDR3 DNA reads TGCAGCGGCCGGACAGGGGGAGAGCAGTACTTC. Translation gives CSGRTGGEQYF.

This clonotype was seen many times. The chain recombines TRBV6-5 with TRBJ2-7; maybe TRBD2 (6 bases). From germline, CDR1 is MNHEY and CDR2 SVGAGI. The CDR3 covers 12 residues. With 6 bases removed from V and 6 bases from J, the gap between germline ends came to 12 bases. The CDR3 nucleotides read TGTGCCAGCAGCTCCTCGCGGGGCGAGCAGTACTTC. Protein sequence: CASSSSRGEQYF.

This clonotype has just a few counts. The chain combines TRBV25-1 with TRBJ2-7; 7 bases match TRBD2. The CDR3 consists of 15 residues. Germline V lookup: CDR1 MGHDK, CDR2 SYGVNS. V shed 3 bases and J 4 bases; nucleotides not matched to a gene: 9. In DNA, the CDR3 is TGTGCCAGCAGTGATCCGGGGGGAACAGTGTACGAGCAGTACTTC. Translation: CASSDPGGTVYEQYF.

In its sample, this clonotype was seen many times. The chain links TRBV10-3 to TRBJ1-1; the D is unclear. Germline V gives CDR1 ENHRY, CDR2 SYGVKD. This CDR3 has 13 residues. The V and J ends lost 2 bases and 1 base respectively, with 5 bases between them. The CDR3 nucleotides read TGTGCCATCAGTGAGCAACAGAACACTGAAGCTTTCTTT. Amino acid sequence: CAISEQQNTEAFF.

V usage is TRBV4-3 and J usage is TRBJ1-1; D possibly corresponds to TRBD1 (5 bases). The V end lost 0 bases, the J end lost 5 bases, and 13 bases lay between the germline ends. The germline V gene encodes CDR1 LGHNA and CDR2 YSLEER. The CDR3 has 15 residues. CDR3 bases: TGCGCCAGCAGCCAAGATAACACAGGCCATACTGAAGCTTTCTTT. It specifies CASSQDNTGHTEAFF.

The chain has TRBV6-1 and TRBJ1-5; no reliable D call. The CDR3 is 13 amino acids. Between the trimmed V and J ends, which lost 6 bases and 11 bases, there was a span of 17 bases. The V gene's germline CDR1 is MNHNS and CDR2 SASEGT. As DNA, the CDR3 is TGTGCCAGCAGGAGGGATCTCGGGGAGACCCAGCATTTT. Translated: CASRRDLGETQHF.

This clonotype was detected only a few times. The rearrangement joins TRBV7-8 to TRBJ1-5; D is uncertain. From germline, CDR1 is SGHVS and CDR2 FQNEAQ. The V end lost 1 base, the J end lost 11 bases, and 18 bases lay between the germline ends. CDR3 length equals 15 residues. The CDR3 loop is CASSLGARPQETQHF. The CDR3 DNA reads as TGTGCCAGCAGCTTAGGTGCAAGGCCCCAAGAGACCCAGCATTTT. The whole variable domain, filled in from reference TRBV7-8 and TRBJ1-5, reads GAGVSQSPRYKVAKRGQDVALRCDPISGHVSLFWYQQALGQGPEFLTYFQNEAQLDKSGLPSDRFFAERPEGSVSTLKIQRTQQEDSAVYLCASSLGARPQETQHFGDGTRLSIL.

V gene TRBV10-3 combines with J gene TRBJ1-4, with 9 bases lining up with TRBD1. This CDR3 comprises 14 residues. CDR1 is ENHRY, CDR2 SYGVKD, per germline. V shed 5 bases and J 6 bases; nucleotides not matched to a gene: 4. The CDR3 loop is CAISRDRVDEKLFF. Written as DNA, the CDR3 is TGTGCCATCAGTAGGGACAGGGTGGATGAAAAACTGTTTTTT.

This clonotype has at least ten counts. The chain is built from TRBV20-1 and TRBJ2-7; 7 positions match TRBD1. Looked up from germline, CDR1 is DFQATT and CDR2 is SNEGSKA (reference sequence). The CDR3 has 13 amino acids. The junction had 5 bases not matched to a gene; V was cut back by 6 bases and J by 0 bases. The CDR3 here is CSATTGPSYEQYF. Written as DNA, the CDR3 is TGCAGTGCAACGACAGGGCCCTCCTACGAGCAGTACTTC.

This chain joins TRBV6-5 and TRBJ1-6; possibly TRBD1 for D (5 bases). Between the trimmed V and J ends, which lost 10 bases and 6 bases, there was a span of 13 bases. The CDR3 extends over 13 amino acids. In germline, CDR1 is MNHEY, CDR2 SVGAGI. CDR3 in amino acids: CATKGFGNSPLHF. CDR3 nucleotide sequence: TGTGCCACCAAGGGGTTCGGTAATTCACCCCTCCACTTT.

This clonotype was counted between two and nine times. V is TRBV11-2 and J is TRBJ2-2, with 7 bases lining up with TRBD1. J lost 1 base, V lost 5 bases, and 4 bases had no gene match. The CDR3 length is 15 residues. CDR1 is SGHAT, CDR2 FQNNGV, per germline. In nucleotides, the CDR3 is TGTGCCAGCAGCCGGGACAGCGAGAACACCGGGGAGCTGTTTTTT. It codes for CASSRDSENTGELFF.